A single sample is the source of the 30 T cell receptor beta chains below, sequenced in a study of blood T cell repertoires in COVID-19 (dated by TCRdb to between 2020 and 2021). Preparation of the library involved the immunoSEQ multiplex PCR assay. TCRdb obtained this table from immuneACCESS and retained in-frame rearrangements with V and J assigned. These tables miss some clones; where compared with another copy, unresolved V genes account for less than half of the shortfall, and the remainder is unexplained. This sample is represented by fewer than 250,000 clones; roughly nine tenths of them were singletons. The leading ten clones occupy around 6.9% of the sample. The sequencing input was peripheral blood. These receptors were obtained from a man between 60 and 70 years old who had recovered from COVID-19.

The genes are TRBV7-2 and TRBJ2-7; tentative D call: TRBD2 (7 bases). CDR3 length: 15 residues. V dropped 3 bases and J dropped 2 bases, with 14 bases sitting between them. Germline assignment: CDR1 SGHTA and CDR2 FQGNSA. CDR3 sequence reads: CASSLGTGGPYEQYF. CDR3 in DNA: TGTGCCAGCAGCTTGGGGACGGGGGGCCCCTACGAGCAGTACTTC.

CDR3 nucleotides: TGTGCCAGCAGCATGCTGGTCTTGGGGCGAGAGACCCAGTACTTC. Amino acids: CASSMLVLGRETQYF. The rearrangement links TRBV5-6 to TRBJ2-5; a possible D gene is TRBD1 (5 bases). The length of the CDR3 is 15 residues. Germline CDR1 reads SGHDT; CDR2 reads YYEEEE. The ends were cut back, 4 bases at V and 4 bases at J, with 17 bases in the middle.

The V call is TRBV5-4, the J call TRBJ2-1; 13 positions match TRBD2. The germline V gene has CDR1 SGHNT and CDR2 YYREEE (reference sequence). Trimming cost V 5 bases and J 6 bases; bases outside gene matches: 8. The CDR3 length is 16 residues. CDR3 sequence: CASRSEGLAGLNEQFF. CDR3 sequence (DNA): TGTGCCAGCAGATCGGAGGGACTAGCGGGACTCAATGAGCAGTTCTTC.

The chain has TRBV3-1 (or the pseudogene TRBV3-2) and TRBJ1-5, with 7 positions matching TRBD1. Germline trimming cut 8 bases from V and 4 bases from J; bases unmatched to any gene: 5. CDR3 length: 13 residues. Germline V gives CDR1 LGHDT, CDR2 YNNKEL (reference sequence). CDR3 amino acids: CASAVRGNQPQHF. The DNA for the CDR3 is TGTGCCAGCGCCGTCAGGGGGAATCAGCCCCAGCATTTT.

V is TRBV3-1 (or the pseudogene TRBV3-2) and J is TRBJ2-2, with D possibly TRBD2 on 5 matching bases. The V end lost 4 bases, the J end lost 4 bases, and 10 bases lay between the germline ends. The CDR3 sequence is 14 residues long. Germline V CDR1 and CDR2: LGHDT, YNNKEL (reference sequence). CDR3 sequence reads: CASSPRVLTGELFF. Here the CDR3 DNA reads TGTGCCAGCAGCCCGAGGGTCCTCACCGGGGAGCTGTTTTTT.

The chain is built from TRBV9 and TRBJ1-5; 7 nucleotides line up with TRBD1. V shed 4 bases and J 4 bases; nucleotides not matched to a gene: 8. CDR1 is SGDLS and CDR2 is YYNGEE in the germline V gene. This CDR3 has 15 amino acids. The CDR3 region has the DNA TGTGCCAGCAGCCCGGGACGGGACAGTAATCAGCCCCAGCATTTT. It is translated as CASSPGRDSNQPQHF.

The chain couples TRBV5-1 to TRBJ2-7; 7 nucleotides agree with TRBD1. This CDR3 is built from 16 residues. The V segment lost 0 bases and the J segment 0 bases; nucleotides outside the gene matches: 6. Germline V gene lookup returns CDR1 SGHRS and CDR2 YFSETQ. The CDR3 bases are TGCGCCAGCAGCTTGGGGTCGGCAGGGGGCTCCTACGAGCAGTACTTC. Translated: CASSLGSAGGSYEQYF. The whole variable domain, filled in from reference TRBV5-1 and TRBJ2-7, reads KAGVTQTPRYLIKTRGQQVTLSCSPISGHRSVSWYQQTPGQGLQFLFEYFSETQRNKGNFPGRFSGRQFSNSRSEMNVSTLELGDSALYLCASSLGSAGGSYEQYFGPGTRLTVT.

The rearrangement uses TRBV9 and TRBJ1-5; a possible D gene is TRBD1 (6 bases). Germline lookup yields CDR1 SGDLS and CDR2 YYNGEE. Trimming left V 0 bases short and J 7 bases short, with 11 bases between. CDR3 length equals 14 residues. The CDR3 is CASSVAGVGQPQHF. The CDR3 DNA sequence: TGTGCCAGCAGCGTAGCAGGGGTGGGACAGCCCCAGCATTTT.

The V and J genes are TRBV30 and TRBJ1-5; possibly TRBD1 for D (5 bases). Per the germline V gene, CDR1 is GTSNPN and CDR2 is SVGIG (reference sequence). V was cut by 1 base and J by 1 base, with 11 bases left in between. The CDR3 has 15 amino acids. CDR3 loop: CAWSGGGTSNQPQHF. The CDR3 nucleotides are TGTGCCTGGAGTGGGGGGGGAACGAGCAATCAGCCCCAGCATTTT.

This chain connects TRBV9 to TRBJ2-7, with unresolved D. Germline CDR1 reads SGDLS; CDR2 reads YYNGEE. The CDR3 runs 15 residues. V lost 2 bases to trimming and J lost 5 bases, with 17 bases between them. CDR3 loop: CASSVRPIPPHEQYF. The CDR3 bases are TGTGCCAGCAGCGTCAGGCCCATCCCGCCCCACGAGCAGTACTTC.

This clone was counted once. V gene TRBV5-5 combines with J gene TRBJ2-7, with TRBD1 matching over 8 bases. The length of the CDR3 is 15 residues. CDR1 is SGHKS, CDR2 YYEKEE, per germline (reference sequence). V lost 3 bases to trimming and J lost 5 bases; unmatched junction nucleotides: 10. The CDR3 loop is CASSSDGQGANEQYF. CDR3 in DNA: TGTGCCAGCAGCTCGGACGGCCAGGGGGCGAACGAGCAGTACTTC.

V is TRBV21-1 and J is TRBJ1-1; TRBD1 is the table's D call, not checked against the DNA. TRBV21-1 is shown as a pseudogene. The length of the CDR3 is 14 residues. The CDR3 region has the DNA TGTGCCAGCAGCAAAGCGAAAGGGGATAAGGTAGCTTTCTTT. Its translation: CASSKAKGDKVAFF.

The CDR3 nucleotides are TGCAGTGCTAACAGGTTGTTCGAGCAGTACTTC. Residues: CSANRLFEQYF. The genes are TRBV20-1 and TRBJ2-7; the D gene is possibly TRBD1 (5 bases). The CDR3 runs 11 residues. Germline V lookup: CDR1 DFQATT, CDR2 SNEGSKA (reference sequence). With 4 bases removed from V and 6 bases from J, the gap between germline ends came to 10 bases.

The rearrangement links TRBV18 to TRBJ2-7; 9 bases fit TRBD1. V gave up 6 bases and J gave up 3 bases; unmatched junction bases: 6. In germline, CDR1 is KGHSH, CDR2 LQKENI. This CDR3 region has 14 residues. CDR3 protein: CASSGTGSGYEQYF. The CDR3, as DNA: TGTGCCAGCTCCGGGACAGGGAGCGGCTACGAGCAGTACTTC.

The chain couples TRBV27 to TRBJ2-7, with 7 bases identical to TRBD1. CDR1 and CDR2 from the germline V gene are MNHEY and SMNVEV (reference sequence). The CDR3 extends over 15 amino acids. The V and J ends lost 4 bases and 5 bases, in that order; junction bases with no gene match: 11. The CDR3 here is CASSSFRQGRHEQYF. The CDR3 DNA follows: TGTGCCAGCAGTTCCTTCCGACAGGGTAGGCACGAGCAGTACTTC.

The chain couples TRBV6-5 to TRBJ1-5; maybe TRBD1 (6 bases). Per the germline V gene, CDR1 is MNHEY and CDR2 is SVGAGI. The CDR3 is 15 residues long. V was cut by 7 bases and J by 3 bases, with 16 bases left in between. The DNA for the CDR3 is TGTGCCAGCATATCGAGAGGGGGTAACAATCAGCCCCAGCATTTT. Encoded protein: CASISRGGNNQPQHF.

The chain is built from TRBV6-5 and TRBJ2-7, with D maybe TRBD2 (5 bases). Deletions cut 0 bases from V and 3 bases from J, with 15 bases between. The CDR3 runs to 16 residues. Germline V gene sequence: CDR1 MNHEY, CDR2 SVGAGI. CDR3 sequence reads: CASSYSGFAAVYEQYF. CDR3 sequence (DNA): TGTGCCAGCAGTTACTCGGGGTTCGCAGCGGTCTACGAGCAGTACTTC.

This clone has only a few counts. The chain has TRBV18 and TRBJ1-1, with D possibly TRBD1 on 5 matching bases. This CDR3 spans 12 amino acids. Germline-derived CDR1 and CDR2 are KGHSH and LQKENI. V was pared by 3 bases and J by 10 bases, with 12 bases between. This chain's CDR3 is CASSPLQGAAFF. The CDR3 DNA sequence: TGTGCCAGCTCACCCCTTCAGGGTGCAGCTTTCTTT.

This chain links TRBV14 with TRBJ1-5, with 7 bases that match TRBD1. Germline V CDR1 and CDR2: SGHDN, FVKESK. The CDR3 runs 21 residues. J gave up 5 bases and V 0 bases, and 22 bases lay outside the gene matches. The CDR3 nucleotides are TGTGCCAGCAGCCAAGAAGGGGGACAGTTGACCGTGCAGGCACAGGATCAGCCCCAGCATTTT. Its protein product is CASSQEGGQLTVQAQDQPQHF.

This clone was detected only once. J is TRBJ1-2 and V is TRBV27; D is perhaps TRBD1 (6 bases). Germline V gene sequence: CDR1 MNHEY, CDR2 SMNVEV (reference sequence). This CDR3 region has 16 residues. Trimming left V 7 bases short and J 4 bases short, with 22 bases between. CDR3: CASMSGVDRTVYGYTF. CDR3 DNA: TGTGCCAGCATGTCGGGCGTCGACAGGACAGTCTATGGCTACACCTTC.

In its sample, this clone was seen once. V gene TRBV7-3 combines with J gene TRBJ2-3; TRBD2 aligns across 10 bases. The CDR3 length is 16 residues. V gave up 1 base and J gave up 2 bases; unmatched junction bases: 3. Germline lookup yields CDR1 SGHTA and CDR2 FQGTGA. Here the CDR3 DNA reads TGTGCCAGCAGCTTAAGGCTAGCGGGAGACACAGATACGCAGTATTTT. Its protein is CASSLRLAGDTDTQYF.

The V and J genes are TRBV5-4 and TRBJ2-5; D call uncertain. Germline V CDR1 and CDR2: SGHNT, YYREEE (reference sequence). V was shortened by 2 bases and J by 3 bases, with 14 bases between the two germline ends. The CDR3 contains 15 residues. CDR3 protein: CASSFNNGGEETQYF. The CDR3 bases are TGTGCCAGCAGCTTCAATAACGGCGGCGAAGAGACCCAGTACTTC.

V is TRBV2 and J is TRBJ1-6; TRBD1 matches at 7 bases. Germline assignment: CDR1 SNHLY and CDR2 FYNNEI. Trimming cost V 4 bases and J 5 bases; bases outside gene matches: 8. The length of the CDR3 is 16 residues. The CDR3 nucleotides read TGTGCCAGCAGTGCGCGGGACAGCCGTAATAATTCACCCCTCCACTTT. Amino acid sequence: CASSARDSRNNSPLHF. The entire variable domain, with the rest obtained from reference TRBV2 and TRBJ1-6, is as follows: EPEVTQTPSHQVTQMGQEVILRCVPISNHLYFYWYRQILGQKVEFLVSFYNNEISEKSEIFDDQFSVERPDGSNFTLKIRSTKLEDSAMYFCASSARDSRNNSPLHFGNGTRLTVT.

This clone came up once. The chain links TRBV27 to TRBJ1-6; D gene uncertain. The CDR3 length is 17 residues. The ends were cut back, 2 bases at V and 0 bases at J, with 11 bases in the middle. CDR1 is MNHEY, CDR2 SMNVEV, per germline (reference sequence). CDR3: CASSLIPPSSYNSPLHF. The CDR3 DNA is TGTGCCAGCAGTTTAATCCCCCCGAGCTCCTATAATTCACCCCTCCACTTT.

The V call is TRBV5-1, the J call TRBJ2-1; TRBD1 matches 8 bases. The length of the CDR3 is 12 residues. Germline CDR1 is SGHRS and CDR2 is YFSETQ. V shed 9 bases and J 15 bases; nucleotides not matched to a gene: 14. CDR3 nucleotide sequence: TGCGCCACCCGTTCAGGGGGCACCGTTTGGTTCTTC. It yields the protein CATRSGGTVWFF.

The gene calls are TRBV5-6 and TRBJ2-5, with D perhaps TRBD1 (5 bases). Germline-derived CDR1 and CDR2 are SGHDT and YYEEEE. Trimming removed 4 bases from V and 4 bases from J, with 20 bases in between. The CDR3 spans 16 residues. The chain's CDR3 is CASSPVSGARGETQYF. The CDR3 bases are TGTGCCAGCAGCCCTGTCTCTGGGGCACGCGGAGAGACCCAGTACTTC.

CDR3 sequence: CASSPTRQAPSLHF. In DNA form, the CDR3 reads TGTGCCAGCAGCCCCACCCGACAGGCCCCTTCCCTCCACTTT. This sequence joins TRBV6-5 and TRBJ1-6, with D maybe TRBD1 (6 bases). V was cut by 6 bases and J by 14 bases, with 20 bases left in between. Looked up from germline, CDR1 is MNHEY and CDR2 is SVGAGI. The CDR3 totals 14 residues.

The chain links TRBV6-5 to TRBJ2-1; the match to TRBD2 covers 12 bases. The CDR3 spans 15 residues. The ends lost 6 bases at V and 7 bases at J; junction bases unmatched: 7. The germline V gene encodes CDR1 MNHEY and CDR2 SVGAGI. The CDR3 DNA reads as TGTGCCAGCAGCGTACTAGCGGGGGGCAGAAATGAGCAGTTCTTC. Its protein product is CASSVLAGGRNEQFF.

The V and J genes are TRBV7-2 and TRBJ2-7; 11 nucleotides agree with TRBD2. The CDR3 runs to 15 residues. CDR1 is SGHTA, CDR2 FQGNSA, per germline. The V and J ends lost 5 bases and 0 bases, in that order; junction bases with no gene match: 3. CDR3 in amino acids: CASSHTSGSSYEQYF. The CDR3 DNA follows: TGTGCCAGCAGCCATACTAGCGGGAGCTCCTACGAGCAGTACTTC.

The chain uses TRBV12-2 and TRBJ2-1; TRBD1 is taken as the D call from the table, unchecked against the DNA. TRBV12-2 is shown as a pseudogene. This CDR3 has 13 amino acids. DNA of the CDR3: TGTGCAAGTCGCTCCTCGACAGGGAAGGAGCAGTTCTTC. Translation: CASRSSTGKEQFF.